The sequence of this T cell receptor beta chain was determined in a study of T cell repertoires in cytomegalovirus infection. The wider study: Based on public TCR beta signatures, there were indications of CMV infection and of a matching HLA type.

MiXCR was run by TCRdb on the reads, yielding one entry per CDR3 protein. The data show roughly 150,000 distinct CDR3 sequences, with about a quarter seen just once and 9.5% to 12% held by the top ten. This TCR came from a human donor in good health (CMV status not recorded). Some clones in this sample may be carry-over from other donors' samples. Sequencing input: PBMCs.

The CDR3 region is CASKGTGRHTEAFF. The CDR3 nucleotides read TGTGCCAGTAAGGGGACAGGGAGGCACACTGAAGCTTTCTTT. The genes are TRBV19 and TRBJ1-1; 9 nucleotides agree with TRBD1. The CDR3 contains 14 residues. Germline CDR1 LNHDA, CDR2 SQIVND (reference sequence). Trimming took 7 bases from V and 3 from J; bases not matched to a gene: 6.